The 5 T cell receptor beta chains below come from one sample, sequenced in a study of cytomegalovirus exposure and HLA in healthy donors. This PCR relied on a set of 60 Vbeta primers and 13 Jbeta primers. Sequencing was performed with immunoSEQ multiplex PCR; in TCRdb, only in-frame clones are kept and a portion is missing. This table has 100,000 to 150,000 clones, approximately 80% appearing once. The sample was PBMCs. Receptor source: a human donor in good health.

This clone was recorded only once. CDR3 sequence reads: CASSFRQGAREETQYF. For the CDR3, the DNA is TGTGCCAGCAGCTTCCGACAGGGGGCTAGAGAAGAGACCCAGTACTTC. The chain uses TRBV7-8 and TRBJ2-5; 10 positions agree with TRBD1. There are 16 residues in the CDR3. CDR1 is SGHVS and CDR2 is FQNEAQ in the germline V gene. Trimming removed 3 bases from V and 3 bases from J; junction bases left unmatched: 7.

The V call is TRBV5-1, the J call TRBJ2-1, with 10 bases matching TRBD2. CDR3 size: 17 residues. V lost 3 bases, J lost 7 bases, and 13 bases stayed unmatched. Germline V gene data show CDR1 as SGHRS and CDR2 as YFSETQ. In DNA form, the CDR3 reads TGCGCCAGCAGCTCCTTCCCTTTAGCGGGAGGAGGTAATGAGCAGTTCTTC. Translating it yields CASSSFPLAGGGNEQFF.

The chain is built from TRBV10-3 and TRBJ2-5; D unclear. The length of the CDR3 is 13 residues. The V and J ends lost 3 bases and 5 bases respectively, with 10 bases between them. Germline CDR1 is ENHRY and CDR2 is SYGVKD. The CDR3 spells CAISESGPETQYF. The DNA for the CDR3 is TGTGCCATCAGTGAATCTGGGCCCGAGACCCAGTACTTC.

The rearrangement links TRBV4-1 to TRBJ1-3, with TRBD1 matching 10 bases. The germline V gene encodes CDR1 MGHRA and CDR2 YSYEKL. The CDR3 is 18 residues long. V shed 4 bases, J shed 3 bases, and the junction held 12 bases outside the gene matches. CDR3 loop: CASSRGGDRGNRGNTIYF. CDR3 DNA: TGCGCCAGCAGCCGAGGGGGGGACAGGGGTAATCGTGGAAACACCATATATTTT.

The chain recombines TRBV29-1 with TRBJ2-2; D may be TRBD2 (5 bases). The ends were cut back, 4 bases at V and 7 bases at J, with 16 bases in the middle. Germline assignment: CDR1 SQVTM and CDR2 ANQGSEA. The CDR3 totals 14 residues. This CDR3 reads CSVGEQDRGGELFF. The CDR3 DNA is TGCAGCGTTGGAGAGCAGGACCGGGGCGGGGAGCTGTTTTTT.